This TCR beta chain was retrieved from a study of blood T cells in healthy people across ages. About the research overall: Using template switching, researchers captured about one barcoded beta molecule for each two T cells. Study findings and constraints: Long-lived donors exceeded aged donors in naive CD4+ cells and diversity. Total diversity from one million sequenced T cells was likely underestimated.

A J-beta primer mix and a sample-barcoded 5' primer were used in a second PCR of roughly 6 to 12 cycles. MiXCR was run by TCRdb on the 5' RACE reads, yielding one entry per CDR3 protein. This table has 850,000 to 1,000,000 distinct CDR3 sequences, 51% appearing once. Concerning this clonotype itself: Its matching antigen is unknown.

Trimming removed 2 bases at V and 0 bases at J, with 8 bases between. In germline, CDR1 is GTSNPN, CDR2 SVGIG (reference sequence). This CDR3 has 14 residues. The chain employs TRBV30 and TRBJ2-4; TRBD1 might be the D (5 bases). Sequencing was performed on blood. This receptor was identified in a woman aged 55-69 years in good health. The CDR3 nucleotides read TGTGCCTGGAGTCTTACAGGAGCCAAAAACATTCAGTACTTC. Translation gives CAWSLTGAKNIQYF. Variable domain in full (rest from reference TRBV30 and TRBJ2-4): SQTIHQWPATLVQPVGSPLSLECTVEGTSNPNLYWYRQAAGRGLQLLFYSVGIGQISSEVPQNLSASRPQDRQFILSSKKLLLSDSGFYLCAWSLTGAKNIQYFGAGTRLSVL.